This T cell receptor beta chain is from a study of OX40 agonist ivuxolimab in advanced cancers. About this clone: What it binds is unknown.

Study results and limitations: Compared with CD4+, CD8+ T cells on average had more expanded clones. The 0.1-3.0 mg/kg partial responders had among the lowest clonal expansion.

The germline V and J ends were trimmed by 2 bases and 8 bases, with 19 bases remaining between them. The CDR3 length is 15 residues. In germline, CDR1 is SGHDT, CDR2 YYEEEE. TCRdb's copy holds only in-frame clones and misses some; the assay was immunoSEQ multiplex PCR. This sample has approximately 76,000 clones, with approximately 85% found just once. This clonotype originated in an adult with an advanced solid tumor such as melanoma, head and neck, liver or kidney cancer. The gene calls are TRBV5-6 and TRBJ2-5; D possibly uses TRBD1 or TRBD2 (5 bases each). Sample: CD4+ or CD8+ T cells sorted from blood, taken in a trial of the OX40 agonist ivuxolimab. CDR3 in DNA: TGTGCCAGCAGCTTCCGGGTGACGGGGCAAGGTACCCAGTACTTC. Encoded protein: CASSFRVTGQGTQYF.